Shown below are 3 T cell receptor beta chains from a single sample sequenced in a study of cytomegalovirus exposure and HLA in healthy donors (TCRdb year 2017). The library was made by the immunoSEQ multiplex PCR assay. For the multiplex PCR, a mixture combining 60 forward primers for TCR Vbeta segments and 13 reverse primers for TCR Jbeta segments was used. This is the immuneACCESS table as TCRdb keeps it, with only in-frame sequences that have V and J called. A part of the clones is gone; compared with another copy, unresolved V genes explain less than half, and the rest is unexplained. This sample holds 150,000 to 200,000 clones; 60% to 80% were observed only once. The ten largest account for 6% to 7% of the sample. The sequencing input was PBMCs. The receptor source for this set is a man in his forties in good health and CMV-seropositive.

This chain links TRBV19 with TRBJ2-5; TRBD2 agrees at 8 bases. With V trimmed by 7 bases and J by 4 bases, 5 bases remained unmatched. This CDR3 spans 13 amino acids. The germline CDR1 and CDR2 sequences are LNHDA and SQIVND (reference sequence). The CDR3 loop is CASMVSGTETQYF. DNA for the CDR3: TGTGCCAGTATGGTTAGCGGGACAGAGACCCAGTACTTC.

The rearrangement links TRBV5-1 to TRBJ1-1, with D possibly TRBD1 on 5 matching bases. V was trimmed by 0 bases and J by 7 bases, leaving 10 bases between them. The CDR3 totals 13 residues. CDR1 is SGHRS and CDR2 is YFSETQ in the germline V gene. CDR3 sequence: CASSLGQGNEAFF. The CDR3, as DNA: TGCGCCAGCAGCTTGGGGCAGGGTAATGAAGCTTTCTTT.

V usage is TRBV19 and J usage is TRBJ2-7; TRBD1 matches at 8 bases. Looked up from germline, CDR1 is LNHDA and CDR2 is SQIVND (reference sequence). The CDR3 has 13 residues. The trim removed 4 bases at V and 7 bases at J, leaving 6 bases unmatched. CDR3 region: CASSRDRRHEQYF. The CDR3 coding sequence is TGTGCCAGTAGTAGGGACAGGCGGCATGAGCAGTACTTC.